Given below is one T cell receptor beta chain in context. What it binds is unknown. Using viral peptide pools, the ViraFEST assay grew out antigen-specific CD4+ T cells prior to sequencing. CD4+ T cells were isolated after 10 days of culture. It was two doses of either the BNT162b2 or mRNA-1273 vaccine that participants received. The data stem from a study of vaccination effects on CD4 cells after COVID-19. Study-wide points: In vaccinees who were healthy, merely 1 out of 255 vaccine-induced clones cross-reacted with common cold coronaviruses.

The CDR3 covers 14 residues. Germline CDR1 reads DFQATT; CDR2 reads SNEGSKA (reference sequence). Trimming left V 3 bases short and J 4 bases short, with 13 bases between. Some clones are missing from TCRdb's copy, which holds only in-frame ones; the method was immunoSEQ multiplex PCR. The data show tens of thousands of clones, roughly 86% seen once. The rearrangement links TRBV20-1 to TRBJ2-1; D is possibly TRBD2 (6 bases). This TCR derives from a human donor who received a COVID-19 vaccine. Some clones in this sample may be carry-over from other donors' samples. The sample was CD4+ T cells from PBMCs cultured with HCoV-NL63 spike peptides, taken after COVID-19 vaccination. The CDR3: CSASWLAIYNEQFF. DNA of the CDR3: TGCAGTGCTAGTTGGCTAGCGATATACAATGAGCAGTTCTTC.